The text below deals with one T cell receptor (beta chain). Antigen: not known. This specimen belongs to a study of vaccination effects on CD4 cells after COVID-19. Ahead of sequencing, the ViraFEST assay grew antigen-specific CD4+ T cells using viral peptide pools. Researchers isolated CD4+ T cells once approximately eleven days of culture had elapsed. Two-dose BNT162b2 or mRNA-1273 vaccination was given to participants. Nucleocapsid antibodies were negative in the vaccine recipients, who had never had SARS-CoV-2 infection. The CDR3 contains 15 residues. Deletions cut 2 bases from V and 6 bases from J, with 11 bases between. Germline lookup yields CDR1 SGHAT and CDR2 FQNNGV. Clones were sequenced by immunoSEQ multiplex PCR, and TCRdb holds only the in-frame ones, with some missing. The sample has roughly 27,000 clones; about 69% are singletons.

The receptor's source is a human donor who received a COVID-19 vaccine. Sequencing was performed on CD4+ T cells from PBMCs cultured with HCoV-NL63 spike peptides, taken after COVID-19 vaccination. The chain links TRBV11-2 to TRBJ1-6; D is unresolved. CDR3 nucleotides: TGTGCCAGCAGCTTAAATCCGGGGAGTAATTCACCCCTCCACTTT. As protein: CASSLNPGSNSPLHF.